A selection of T cell receptor beta chains follows, all from one sample in a study of PD-L1 blockade in urothelial cancer. The protocol was immunoSEQ multiplex PCR, while the TCRdb copy is restricted to in-frame clones and leaves out a portion. This sample yields under 30,000 clones, of which 87% are seen a single time; about 3% belongs to the top ten. The specimen was PBMCs, collected around atezolizumab (anti-PD-L1) treatment. The source is a man aged 50 to 59 with urothelial cancer. CDR3s include the opening cysteine and the closing phenylalanine or tryptophan. A D gene is named only where the DNA matches it firmly. For some rows the clone size is stated as once, few or many, or as a class when expanded; others skip it.

clone_size | j_call | d_call | v_call | cdr3_aa | cdr3_nt
. | TRBJ1-4 | . | TRBV19 | CASTEKGDKHEKLFF | TGTGCCAGTACCGAGAAGGGGGACAAACATGAAAAACTGTTTTTT
. | TRBJ2-3 | TRBD2 | TRBV29-1 | CSVGVGRAADTQYF | TGCAGCGTTGGGGTCGGGAGGGCCGCAGATACGCAGTATTTT
. | TRBJ2-5 | . | TRBV9 | CASSSEETQYF | TGTGCCAGCAGCTCGGAGGAGACCCAGTACTTC
. | TRBJ2-2 | . | TRBV28 | CASRGQQNTGELFF | TGTGCCAGCAGGGGGCAGCAGAACACCGGGGAGCTGTTTTTT
. | TRBJ1-2 | . | TRBV19 | CASAPGVIYGYTF | TGTGCCAGTGCCCCCGGGGTCATATATGGCTACACCTTC
. | TRBJ2-7 | TRBD2 | TRBV28 | CASSPAGGYEQYF | TGTGCCAGCAGCCCTGCGGGGGGTTACGAGCAGTACTTC
. | TRBJ2-1 | TRBD1 | TRBV29-1 | CSAGQGMNEQFF | TGCAGCGCAGGACAGGGAATGAATGAGCAGTTCTTC
. | TRBJ1-4 | TRBD1 | TRBV11-2 | CASSYRGNNEKLFF | TGTGCCAGCAGCTACAGGGGGAATAATGAAAAACTGTTTTTT
. | TRBJ2-3 | TRBD1 | TRBV5-1 | CASSGNTGGLDTQYF | TGCGCCAGCAGCGGAAATACAGGGGGTTTAGATACGCAGTATTTT
. | TRBJ2-1 | TRBD2 | TRBV5-1 | CASSFVGGSSYNEQFF | TGCGCCAGCAGCTTCGTAGGCGGGAGCTCCTACAATGAGCAGTTCTTC
. | TRBJ1-4 | TRBD1 | TRBV30 | CAWRGDSLNEKLFF | TGTGCCTGGAGAGGGGACAGCCTTAATGAAAAACTGTTTTTT
. | TRBJ2-1 | TRBD1 | TRBV27 | CASSDRGNEQFF | TGTGCCAGCAGCGACAGGGGCAATGAGCAGTTCTTC
. | TRBJ2-5 | . | TRBV2 | CASSRLETQYF | TGTGCCAGCAGCCGTTTAGAGACCCAGTACTTC
. | TRBJ2-5 | . | TRBV5-6 | CASSLVVNPGETQYF | TGTGCCAGCAGCTTGGTTGTTAACCCGGGGGAGACCCAGTACTTC
. | TRBJ2-1 | TRBD2 | TRBV10-3 | CAIGTSGSYEQFF | TGTGCCATCGGGACTAGCGGGAGTTATGAGCAGTTCTTC
. | TRBJ2-3 | . | TRBV30 | CAWTPLVGAVTYTDTQYF | TGTGCCTGGACTCCCTTGGTGGGGGCGGTCACCTACACAGATACGCAGTATTTT
. | TRBJ2-2 | TRBD1 | TRBV25-1 | CASSVDRGWTGELFF | TGTGCCAGCAGTGTTGACAGGGGCTGGACCGGGGAGCTGTTTTTT
. | TRBJ1-5 | . | TRBV10-2 | CASSGESPTYSNQPQHF | TGCGCCAGCAGTGGAGAGAGTCCTACTTATAGCAATCAGCCCCAGCATTTT
. | TRBJ2-3 | TRBD2 | TRBV7-9 | CASSFTSADTQYF | TGTGCCAGCAGCTTTACTAGCGCAGATACGCAGTATTTT
. | TRBJ2-1 | TRBD2 | TRBV2 | CASRGLAGNYNEQFF | TGTGCCAGCAGAGGACTAGCGGGAAATTACAATGAGCAGTTCTTC
. | TRBJ2-3 | TRBD2 | TRBV18 | CASSPRLAGGISHSTDTQYF | TGTGCCAGCTCACCAAGACTAGCGGGAGGGATCTCCCATAGCACAGATACGCAGTATTTT
once | TRBJ2-7 | TRBD1 | TRBV10-1 | CASSPGQGRYF | TGCGCCAGCAGTCCGGGACAGGGGCGTTACTTC